The present T cell receptor (beta chain) was sequenced within a study of CD8 T cells in ankylosing spondylitis. This clonotype was observed a handful of times. What it binds is not known. Germline loops: CDR1 LNHNV, CDR2 YYDKDF (reference sequence). The length of the CDR3 is 14 residues. V shed 3 bases and J shed 5 bases, with 13 bases lying between them. TCRdb re-analysed the 5' RACE reads in MiXCR, keeping a single row per CDR3 protein. This sample has more than 300,000 distinct CDR3 sequences; 6.5% to 10% occur once, and the top ten carry about 15%. Study findings and constraints: Matched ankylosing spondylitis synovial fluid reportedly contained a significantly enriched population of disease-linked clones. Seven or eight highly homologous variants made up a TCR beta motif, and this motif appeared characteristic of ankylosing spondylitis blood.

V is TRBV15 and J is TRBJ2-5; D may be TRBD1 (6 bases). The sequence derives from a male donor with ankylosing spondylitis. The sample comprised blood, either unsorted or a sorted T cell fraction (not recorded which). CDR3 in amino acids: CATSSDRMGETQYF. The CDR3, as DNA: TGTGCCACCAGCAGCGACAGGATGGGGGAGACCCAGTACTTC.